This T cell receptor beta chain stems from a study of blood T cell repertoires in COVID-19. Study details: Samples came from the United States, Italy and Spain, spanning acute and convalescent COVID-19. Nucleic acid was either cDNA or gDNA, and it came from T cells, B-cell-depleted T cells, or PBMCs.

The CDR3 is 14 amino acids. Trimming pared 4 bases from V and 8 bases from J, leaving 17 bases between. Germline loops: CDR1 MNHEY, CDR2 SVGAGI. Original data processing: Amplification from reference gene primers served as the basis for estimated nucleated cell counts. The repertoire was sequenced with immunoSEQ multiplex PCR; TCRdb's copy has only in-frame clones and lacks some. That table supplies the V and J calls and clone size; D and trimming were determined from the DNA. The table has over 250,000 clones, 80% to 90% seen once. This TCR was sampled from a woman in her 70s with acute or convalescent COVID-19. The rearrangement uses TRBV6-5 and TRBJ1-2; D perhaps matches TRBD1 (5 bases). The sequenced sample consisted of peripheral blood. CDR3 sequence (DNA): TGTGCCAGCAGTTCTCGGGGACGGGGGTCAGGCTACACCTTC. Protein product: CASSSRGRGSGYTF.